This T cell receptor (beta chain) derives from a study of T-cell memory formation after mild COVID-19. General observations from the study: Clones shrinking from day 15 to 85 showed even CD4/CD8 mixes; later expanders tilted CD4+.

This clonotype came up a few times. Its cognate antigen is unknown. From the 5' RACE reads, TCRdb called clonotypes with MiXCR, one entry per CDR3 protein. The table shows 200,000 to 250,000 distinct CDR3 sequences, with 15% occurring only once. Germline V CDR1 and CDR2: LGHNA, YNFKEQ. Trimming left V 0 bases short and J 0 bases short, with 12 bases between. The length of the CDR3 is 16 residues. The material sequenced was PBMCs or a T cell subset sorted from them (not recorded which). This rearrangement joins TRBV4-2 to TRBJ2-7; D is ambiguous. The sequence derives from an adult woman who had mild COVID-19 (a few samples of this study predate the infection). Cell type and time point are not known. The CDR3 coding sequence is TGTGCCAGCAGCCAAGATCTTCAGGATCCCTCCTACGAGCAGTACTTC. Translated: CASSQDLQDPSYEQYF.